Listed below are T cell receptor beta chains from one sample, sequenced in a study of shared clonotypes between healthy human individuals. TCRdb's copy holds only in-frame clones and misses some; the assay was immunoSEQ multiplex PCR. This sample has roughly 2 million clones; about 95% occur once, and the top ten carry roughly 1%. Sequenced input: naive CD8+ T cells sorted from blood. The receptors stem from a man aged 18 to 29 in good health. CDR3s include the opening cysteine and the closing phenylalanine or tryptophan. The order of the fields is clone size, D gene, V gene, J gene, CDR3 DNA, CDR3 protein. The D gene is left open where the match is weak. Only part of the rows carry a size: once, few, many, or a class if the clone is expanded.

clone_size: once
d_call: .
v_call: TRBV19
j_call: TRBJ2-7
cdr3_nt: TGTGCCAGTAGTTCAACCGACATAGGGCCCGAGCAGTACTTC
cdr3_aa: CASSSTDIGPEQYF

clone_size: .
d_call: TRBD2
v_call: TRBV6-5
j_call: TRBJ2-7
cdr3_nt: TGTGCCAGCAGTACGCTAGCGGGAGACTACGAGCAGTACTTC
cdr3_aa: CASSTLAGDYEQYF

clone_size: .
d_call: TRBD1
v_call: TRBV15
j_call: TRBJ2-1
cdr3_nt: TGTGCCACCAGCTCCACTTCCGGGACAGGGGGAAATGAGCAGTTCTTC
cdr3_aa: CATSSTSGTGGNEQFF

clone_size: .
d_call: .
v_call: TRBV29-1
j_call: TRBJ2-7
cdr3_nt: TGCAGCGTTGACAGAGAAAACCCCTACGAGCAGTACTTC
cdr3_aa: CSVDRENPYEQYF

clone_size: .
d_call: TRBD2
v_call: TRBV4-1
j_call: TRBJ2-7
cdr3_nt: TGCGCCAGCAGCCAAGATTCAGCGGGGGTCTACGAGCAGTACTTC
cdr3_aa: CASSQDSAGVYEQYF

clone_size: .
d_call: TRBD1
v_call: TRBV4-1
j_call: TRBJ2-1
cdr3_nt: TGCGCCAGCAGCCAAGAGGGGACAGGGGGACATGAGCAGTTCTTC
cdr3_aa: CASSQEGTGGHEQFF

clone_size: .
d_call: TRBD1
v_call: TRBV28
j_call: TRBJ2-7
cdr3_nt: TGTGCCAGCAGTTTAGAGGGACAGCTGAACTACGAGCAGTACTTC
cdr3_aa: CASSLEGQLNYEQYF

clone_size: .
d_call: TRBD2
v_call: TRBV28
j_call: TRBJ2-1
cdr3_nt: TGTGCCAGCATACTCCGGACTAGCGGGGGAAATGAGCAGTTCTTC
cdr3_aa: CASILRTSGGNEQFF

clone_size: few
d_call: .
v_call: TRBV9
j_call: TRBJ2-7
cdr3_nt: TGTGCCAGCAGCCCCTTAGGCAGCGGGCTTACCTACGAGCAGTACTTC
cdr3_aa: CASSPLGSGLTYEQYF

clone_size: .
d_call: .
v_call: TRBV19
j_call: TRBJ2-7
cdr3_nt: TGTGCCAGTAGTATTTTCGGGGGCGTTTCCTACGAGCAGTACTTC
cdr3_aa: CASSIFGGVSYEQYF

clone_size: .
d_call: .
v_call: TRBV19
j_call: TRBJ2-2
cdr3_nt: TGTGCCAGTAGTATAATAGGCACAGGGGGGGAGCTGTTTTTT
cdr3_aa: CASSIIGTGGELFF

clone_size: .
d_call: TRBD1
v_call: TRBV27
j_call: TRBJ2-1
cdr3_nt: TGTGCCAGCAGTTTACGGGACAGGCAGTACAATGAGCAGTTCTTC
cdr3_aa: CASSLRDRQYNEQFF

clone_size: .
d_call: .
v_call: TRBV5-5
j_call: TRBJ2-7
cdr3_nt: TGTGCCAGCAGCTGGGCCCCGGGGTACTCCTACGAGCAGTACTTC
cdr3_aa: CASSWAPGYSYEQYF

clone_size: .
d_call: .
v_call: TRBV19
j_call: TRBJ1-4
cdr3_nt: TGTGCCAGTAGTATCGGCTTAATGGGTGAAAAACTGTTTTTT
cdr3_aa: CASSIGLMGEKLFF